This T cell receptor beta chain appears in the sequencing data of a study of regulatory T cells in long-lasting Graves disease. As to time point: newly diagnosed GD, antithyroid drugs for less than 3 months. The TCR library was made from RNA that had been extracted from PBMCs in TRIzol. The patients included were those that came from an endocrinology department in Xi'an, China. This clonotype showed up many times. CDR3 regions were amplified by Arm-PCR using iRepertoire HTBI primers to build TCR beta libraries. TCRdb itself ran the multiplex PCR reads through MiXCR, one entry per CDR3 protein. The repertoire holds about 540,000 distinct CDR3 sequences, 13% seen once, with roughly a tenth in the top ten. From germline, CDR1 is SGHRS and CDR2 YFSETQ. Trimming pared 1 base from V and 3 bases from J, leaving 6 bases between. CDR3 size: 13 residues. The data were also submitted as part of a second study, on T cells in Graves' hyperthyroidism and ophthalmopathy. That work contributes: Disease duration under 2 months; hyperthyroidism patients were aged 18 to 65. Ophthalmopathy was model-predicted a median about 6.7 months pre-onset.

The TCR was taken from a man in his thirties or forties with Graves disease. The genes are TRBV5-1 and TRBJ2-3; D remains ambiguous. This sample comprised peripheral blood mononuclear cells (PBMCs), obtained at new diagnosis, from a patient treated with antithyroid drugs. In DNA, the CDR3 is TGCGCCAGCAGCTTGTCTGCAACAGATACGCAGTATTTT. This encodes CASSLSATDTQYF.